This T cell receptor beta chain was recovered during a study of patients and donors after allogeneic stem cell transplantation. Deletions cut 3 bases from V and 3 bases from J, with 6 bases between. The CDR3 spans 11 residues. The germline V gene has CDR1 GTSNPN and CDR2 SVGIG (reference sequence). TCRdb analysed the RT-PCR reads with MiXCR anew, one entry per CDR3 protein. Counted here are 410,000 or so distinct CDR3 sequences, 16% occurring once; the ten biggest clones make up over 6%. This clonotype was seen just once. This chain uses TRBV30 with TRBJ2-7; D is uncertain. The TCR was taken from a human donor who was either an allogeneic HSCT recipient or a stem cell or donor lymphocyte infusion donor (not recorded which). It is not recorded whose cells these are; they may come from a transplant donor. The sample taken for sequencing was blood, either unsorted or a sorted T cell fraction (not recorded which). The CDR3 nucleotides read TGTGCCTGGAGCCCAGGCTACGAGCAGTACTTC. It yields the protein CAWSPGYEQYF.